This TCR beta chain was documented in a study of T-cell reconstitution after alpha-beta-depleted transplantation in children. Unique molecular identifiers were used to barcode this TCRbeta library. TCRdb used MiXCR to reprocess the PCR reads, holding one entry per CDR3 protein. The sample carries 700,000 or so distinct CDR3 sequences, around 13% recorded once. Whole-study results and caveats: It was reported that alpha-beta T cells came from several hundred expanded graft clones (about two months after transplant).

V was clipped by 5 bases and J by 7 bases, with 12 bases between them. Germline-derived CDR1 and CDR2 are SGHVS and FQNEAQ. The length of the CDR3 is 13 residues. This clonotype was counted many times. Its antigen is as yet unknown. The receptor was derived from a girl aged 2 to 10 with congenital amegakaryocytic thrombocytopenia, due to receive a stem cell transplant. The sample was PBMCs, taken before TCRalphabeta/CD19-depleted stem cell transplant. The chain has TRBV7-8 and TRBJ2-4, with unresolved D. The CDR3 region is CASSLPTENIQYF. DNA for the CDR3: TGTGCCAGCAGCCTACCAACGGAGAACATTCAGTACTTC.